Sequencing of this TCR beta chain was carried out in a study of T cell responses to AZD1222 COVID-19 vaccine. Study-wide points: AZD1222 recipients seropositive at baseline numbered only six or seven.

Method: immunoSEQ multiplex PCR; TCRdb's copy keeps in-frame clones and lacks some. The table lists 130,000 to 150,000 clones, roughly 90% of them singletons. Trimming removed 4 bases from V and 2 bases from J, with 12 bases in between. Germline CDR1 MNHEY, CDR2 SVGAGI. There are 15 residues in the CDR3. As to this clone: Its antigen is unknown.

V and J are TRBV6-5 and TRBJ2-1; D gene uncertain. The source of this sequence is an adult who received the AZD1222 COVID-19 vaccine. This sample comprised peripheral blood, obtained 28 days after the second AZD1222 dose. CDR3 DNA sequence: TGTGCCAGCAGTTTCGACACCCTACCCTACAATGAGCAGTTCTTC. Translating gives CASSFDTLPYNEQFF.